This T cell receptor (beta chain) was sequenced during a study of post-analysis software for immune sequencing data. The study's findings and limits: There were about 5 TRBV segments more frequent in patients than controls, and TRBV5-6, TRBV5-1 and TRBV20-1 were among them.

This clonotype is a singleton in its sample. No antigen is known for it. Just one base apart from a much larger clone, this may be a read error. Libraries were made from TCR beta cDNA, and they carried unique molecular identifiers. TCRdb independently ran MiXCR on the PCR reads; one entry per CDR3 protein. The top ten clones hold about an eighth of a sample with a few hundred thousand distinct CDR3 sequences, less than 45% of them seen once. CDR1 is SQVTM and CDR2 is ANQGSEA in the germline V gene. This CDR3 comprises 11 residues. The V gene is TRBV29-1, the J gene TRBJ2-5, with a tentative D call TRBD1 (6 bases). The end of the DNA is better explained by TRBJ2-7, so the J call may be wrong. This sequence was found in a girl between 10 and 17 years old with multiple sclerosis. Material: blood. CDR3 in DNA: TGCAGCGCCACCAGGGGCAACGAGCAGTACTTC. It yields the protein CSATRGNEQYF.